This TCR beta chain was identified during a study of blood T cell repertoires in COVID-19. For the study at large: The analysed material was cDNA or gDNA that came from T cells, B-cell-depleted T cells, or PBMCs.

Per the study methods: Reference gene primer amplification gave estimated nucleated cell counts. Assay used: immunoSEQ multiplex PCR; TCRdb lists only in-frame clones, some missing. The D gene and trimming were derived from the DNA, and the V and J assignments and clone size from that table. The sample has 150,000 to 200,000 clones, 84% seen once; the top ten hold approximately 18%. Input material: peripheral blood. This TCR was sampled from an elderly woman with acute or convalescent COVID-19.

CDR3 amino acids: CASSRTSGSSSYEQYF. CDR3 in DNA: TGTGCCAGCAGCCGGACTAGCGGGTCGAGCTCCTACGAGCAGTACTTC. The chain combines TRBV7-2 with TRBJ2-7, with 11 bases fitting TRBD2. The CDR3 totals 16 residues. Losses at the gene ends were 5 bases for V and 0 bases for J; bases not matched to a gene: 6. Germline V CDR1 and CDR2: SGHTA, FQGNSA.